Listed below are T cell receptor beta chains from one sample, sequenced in a study of blood T cells in healthy people across ages. TCRdb recomputed calls from the 5' RACE reads with MiXCR, one row per CDR3 protein. The table includes approximately 690,000 distinct CDR3 sequences, 58% detected once. Sequenced: blood. All receptors come from a man in his 60s in good health. The CDR3 runs from the conserved cysteine through the conserved F or W. The D gene is left open where the match is weak. The size entry is marked missing in some rows and otherwise reads once, few, many or a size class.

d_call	v_call	j_call	clone_size	cdr3_nt	cdr3_aa
-	TRBV6-5	TRBJ2-5	few	TGTGCCAGCAGTTACTCGGGGCAGCGGGAGACCCAGTACTTC	CASSYSGQRETQYF
-	TRBV11-2	TRBJ2-5	-	TGTGCCAGCAGCTTAGGGTGGGTGGGCCAAGAGACCCAGTACTTC	CASSLGWVGQETQYF
-	TRBV6-5	TRBJ2-5	-	TGTGCCAGCAGTTACTCGACCGCTCGGACCCAGTACTTC	CASSYSTARTQYF
-	TRBV28	TRBJ2-5	-	TGTGCCAGCAGCAAGGGACGAGCGGGCCAAGAGACCCAGTACTTC	CASSKGRAGQETQYF
-	TRBV5-1	TRBJ1-1	-	TGCGCCAGCAGCCCGGGACCACCCTTGGGCACTGAGGCTTTCTTT	CASSPGPPLGTEAFF
-	TRBV28	TRBJ2-5	-	TGTGCCAGCAGTGTGCGGGGGCAAGGGGAGACCCAGTACTTC	CASSVRGQGETQYF
TRBD2	TRBV20-1	TRBJ2-3	few	TGCAGCCAACTAGCGGGGGGGCGTGTCACAGATACGCAGTATTTT	CSQLAGGRVTDTQYF
-	TRBV10-2	TRBJ1-2	-	TGCGCCAGCAGTGCGAGCCGGGACACCGTCGACTATGGCTACACCTTC	CASSASRDTVDYGYTF
TRBD1	TRBV20-1	TRBJ2-5	-	TGCAGTGCTAGAGGGCAAGGGGGCGGCGACGCCCAGTACTTC	CSARGQGGGDAQYF
-	TRBV20-1	TRBJ1-2	-	TGCAGTGCCCCGCCCGTGGGCGTTTATGGCTACACCTTC	CSAPPVGVYGYTF
-	TRBV5-1	TRBJ2-2	-	TGCGCCAGCAGCCGCGGGGACTTTGCGAACACCGGGGAGCTGTTTTTT	CASSRGDFANTGELFF
TRBD1	TRBV4-1	TRBJ1-4	-	TGCGCCAGCAGCCAAGCACCGACAGGGCTCGGAGAAAAACTGTTTTTT	CASSQAPTGLGEKLFF
-	TRBV27	TRBJ2-4	-	TGTGCCAGCAGTTTAAACCGGGAGAGAAACATTCAGTACTTC	CASSLNRERNIQYF
TRBD1	TRBV28	TRBJ1-4	-	TGTGCCAGCAGGCAAGGACAGGGTGAAAAACTGTTTTTT	CASRQGQGEKLFF
-	TRBV12-3/TRBV12-4	TRBJ2-3	-	TGTGCCAGCAGTTTTGAGGGGGGGGCACAGGGCACAGATACGCAGTATTTT	CASSFEGGAQGTDTQYF
-	TRBV7-2	TRBJ1-2	-	TGTGCCAGCAGCACCAACAGCTACTATGGCTACACCTTC	CASSTNSYYGYTF
TRBD1	TRBV12-3/TRBV12-4	TRBJ1-6	few	TGTGCCAGCAGTCCGGGACAGCTTAATTCACCCCTCCACTTT	CASSPGQLNSPLHF
-	TRBV7-6	TRBJ2-5	-	TGTGCCAGCAGCCCGACTGGTGGGGGCCCTAGGGAGACCCAGTACTTC	CASSPTGGGPRETQYF
TRBD1	TRBV14	TRBJ1-1	-	TGTGCCAGCAGCCAAGAGGGACAGGGGTTGGGGAACACTGAAGCTTTCTTT	CASSQEGQGLGNTEAFF
-	TRBV20-1	TRBJ1-2	many	TGCAGTGCTAGAGATAGGACTAGGGTTTTTGGCTACACCTTC	CSARDRTRVFGYTF
-	TRBV10-3	TRBJ2-7	-	TGTGCCATCAGTGAGTCGACTCAGGGGCTCTACTCCTACGAGCAGTACTTC	CAISESTQGLYSYEQYF
-	TRBV3-1	TRBJ2-3	-	TGTGCCAGCAGCCCAAGGACGACCAGCACAGATACGCAGTATTTT	CASSPRTTSTDTQYF
-	TRBV29-1	TRBJ1-6	-	TGCAGCGTTGCCCAAGGGGGGGATTCACCCCTCCACTTT	CSVAQGGDSPLHF
-	TRBV20-1	TRBJ2-7	-	TGCAGTGCTAGATACCCAGGGACTGGTTACGAGCAGTACTTC	CSARYPGTGYEQYF
-	TRBV4-2	TRBJ2-3	-	TGTGCCAGCAGCCAAGATCAGACAGATACGCAGTATTTT	CASSQDQTDTQYF